This T cell receptor (beta chain) originates from a study of tumor-infiltrating lymphocytes in primary liver carcinoma. Study-wide results and limits: Blood fell significantly below tumors in its top-250-clone fraction (p = 0.039).

The authors made TCR beta cDNA from about 500 ng total RNA with a constant-region primer. ARM-PCR, slightly modified, supplied the TCR beta libraries through three nested multiplex PCR rounds. The first two PCR rounds used TRBV1-TRBV30 primers with a Cbeta primer, 9 to 11 cycles each. A single record per CDR3 protein comes from TCRdb applying MiXCR to the multiplex PCR reads. The sample has tens of thousands of distinct CDR3 sequences; roughly two thirds are singletons. CDR1 and CDR2 (germline): SGHNT, YYREEE (reference sequence). There are 15 residues in the CDR3. V gave up 1 base and J gave up 6 bases, with 15 bases separating them. DNA and RNA were both co-extracted from about 19-30 mg of bulk tissue that had not been sorted. Surgical resection served as treatment for the primary liver carcinoma of these patients. Among the patients, all had chronic HBV infection and none had been treated. Every tumor yielded five separate sampled regions.

As for this clonotype: Its antigen is not identified.

The sample comprised liver tumor tissue from sampling region 4. The subset denotes: tumor region T4, right-lateral pole. The V call is TRBV5-4, the J call TRBJ2-3; D is perhaps TRBD2 (5 bases). The source is a man in his forties or fifties with primary liver carcinoma and hepatitis B virus infection. CDR3 DNA: TGTGCCAGCAGCTTGTGGTTGGCCTCGGGGGATACGCAGTATTTT. Translation: CASSLWLASGDTQYF.